This T cell receptor beta chain comes out of a study of T-cell reconstitution after alpha-beta-depleted transplantation in children. Unique molecular identifiers were incorporated when the TCRbeta library was constructed. TCRdb redid the calling of the PCR reads with MiXCR, one entry per CDR3 protein. The profile shows about 48,000 distinct CDR3 sequences, under 6.5% of them singletons. This clonotype was observed a few times. Its antigen is unidentified. The CDR3 does not close with the conserved phenylalanine or tryptophan, likely indicating a read error. The DNA is left out, because the CDR3 cannot be placed on it with certainty; the CDR3 is given as TCRdb lists it. Points from the study as a whole: Newly produced T cells mostly provided counts and TCRbeta diversity after one year, as hyperexpanded clones declined. About two months after transplant, alpha-beta T cells reportedly came from several hundred expanded graft clones.

The CDR3 adds up to 8 amino acids, both ends counted. In germline, CDR1 is MGHDK, CDR2 SYGVNS. The sample consisted of PBMCs, mostly from graft donor cells, taken 60 days after TCRalphabeta/CD19-depleted stem cell transplant. The receptor was derived from a female patient aged 2-15 years who had a stem cell transplant for aplastic anemia, so the T cells may come from the graft donor. The chain joins TRBV25-1 to TRBJ1-2; TRBD1 reflects the table's D call only, with no check against the DNA. This CDR3 reads CASSDPGK.